The next 2 T cell receptor beta chains were all read from a single sample in a study of blood T cell repertoires in COVID-19. The assay was immunoSEQ multiplex PCR, and TCRdb's table has in-frame clones only and misses some. The repertoire holds 53,000 or so clones, with approximately 82% as singletons. The specimen was peripheral blood. The source of these receptors is a human donor in a cohort sampled during active COVID-19.

V usage is TRBV9 and J usage is TRBJ2-5; D might be TRBD2 (6 bases). CDR1 is SGDLS, CDR2 YYNGEE, per germline. The CDR3 spans 16 residues. V was shortened by 0 bases and J by 1 base, with 13 bases between the two germline ends. CDR3 protein: CASSVEGLPIQETQYF. DNA for the CDR3: TGTGCCAGCAGCGTAGAGGGACTGCCGATCCAAGAGACCCAGTACTTC. The full variable domain, its missing parts supplied by reference TRBV9 and TRBJ2-5, is DSGVTQTPKHLITATGQRVTLRCSPRSGDLSVYWYQQSLDQGLQFLIQYYNGEERAKGNILERFSAQQFPDLHSELNLSSLELGDSALYFCASSVEGLPIQETQYFGPGTRLLVL.

There are a few counts of this clone. This sequence joins TRBV3-1 (or the pseudogene TRBV3-2) and TRBJ2-2, with 10 bases that match TRBD1. Germline CDR1 and CDR2: LGHDT and YNNKEL (reference sequence). CDR3 length equals 17 residues. After removal of 4 bases from V and 2 bases from J, the junction contained 7 bases not matched to a gene. In DNA, the CDR3 is TGTGCCAGCAGCCGCTACCGGGACAGGGGAAACACCGGGGAGCTGTTTTTT. Protein: CASSRYRDRGNTGELFF.